One sample yielded the 8 T cell receptor beta chains listed below, sequenced in a study of glioma-infiltrating T cells. Using RNA template, CDR3s of TCR alpha and beta were amplified with iRepertoire arm-PCR. TCRdb itself ran the multiplex PCR reads through MiXCR, one entry per CDR3 protein. The sample records 150,000 or so distinct CDR3 sequences, roughly two fifths being singletons. Sequencing was done on a sample of glioma tissue, nonneoplastic brain tissue, or PBMCs (not recorded which). The source is a human donor with low-grade glioma or glioblastoma, undergoing nonglioma brain surgery, or in good health (not recorded which).

This chain links TRBV25-1 with TRBJ1-6, with D unresolved. The CDR3 covers 15 residues. The germline V gene encodes CDR1 MGHDK and CDR2 SYGVNS. With 3 bases removed from V and 6 bases from J, the gap between germline ends came to 12 bases. The CDR3 sequence: CASSDKDKINSPLHF. In nucleotides, the CDR3 is TGTGCCAGCAGTGATAAGGATAAAATTAATTCACCCCTCCACTTT.

The chain recombines TRBV28 with TRBJ2-5; the D gene is possibly TRBD2 (7 bases). V lost 5 bases and J lost 5, with 12 bases in between. The CDR3 is 13 amino acids. Germline V CDR1 and CDR2: MDHEN, SYDVKM. In nucleotides, the CDR3 is TGTGCCAGCAGTCGCGGGGGCCCGGAGACCCAGTACTTC. It translates to CASSRGGPETQYF.

This clonotype was counted only a few times. The gene calls are TRBV20-1 and TRBJ2-7; 7 bases match TRBD2. The CDR3 length is 13 residues. Germline loops: CDR1 DFQATT, CDR2 SNEGSKA (reference sequence). Trimming cost V 8 bases and J 5 bases; bases outside gene matches: 12. CDR3 DNA: TGCAGTCTCCGGGGAGGGGTTGAGGACGAGCAGTACTTC. Its protein product is CSLRGGVEDEQYF.

The genes are TRBV7-9 and TRBJ1-1; D remains unclear. There are 13 residues in the CDR3. V lost 5 bases and J lost 8, with 15 bases in between. Germline lookup yields CDR1 SEHNR and CDR2 FQNEAQ (reference sequence). CDR3 bases: TGTGCCAGCAGCGTGCTTGGCCCCGAAGAAGCTTTCTTT. Protein: CASSVLGPEEAFF.

The chain employs TRBV29-1 and TRBJ2-1, with TRBD2 identical over 11 bases. With V trimmed by 6 bases and J by 0 bases, 4 bases remained unmatched. The V gene's germline CDR1 is SQVTM and CDR2 ANQGSEA. This CDR3 has 15 residues. The CDR3 DNA follows: TGCAGCGTCTCGGGACTAGCGGTCTCCTACAATGAGCAGTTCTTC. This encodes CSVSGLAVSYNEQFF.

V gene TRBV6-2 or TRBV6-3 combines with J gene TRBJ2-2; tentatively, D is TRBD2 (5 bases). CDR1 is MNHEY, CDR2 SVGEGT, per germline. V lost 6 bases and J lost 7, with 21 bases in between. This CDR3 is 16 amino acids long. This chain's CDR3 is CASSRSLDFLGGELFF. CDR3 sequence (DNA): TGTGCCAGCAGCCGCTCCTTGGACTTCCTAGGCGGGGAGCTGTTTTTT.

This clonotype was seen just once. The CDR3 carries no conserved terminal phenylalanine or tryptophan, so it likely arises from a read error. V usage is TRBV6-5 and J usage is TRBJ2-5, with 7 bases aligning to TRBD2. CDR1 is MNHEY, CDR2 SVGAGI, per germline. The CDR3 consists of 13 residues. The junction had 0 bases not matched to a gene; V was cut back by 4 bases and J by 1 base. The CDR3 DNA sequence: TGTGCCAGCAGTTGGACTAGCCAAGAGACCCAGTACTTA. Translating it yields CASSWTSQETQYL.

This clonotype was recorded a few times. The chain has TRBV27 and TRBJ2-1; D not certain. CDR1 and CDR2 from the germline V gene are MNHEY and SMNVEV (reference sequence). V was trimmed by 3 bases and J by 8 bases, leaving 11 bases between them. The CDR3 is 13 amino acids. Here the CDR3 DNA reads TGTGCCAGCAGTTTGTCGGGTCGCGATGAGCAGTTCTTC. Translated: CASSLSGRDEQFF.